This T cell receptor beta chain was captured by sequencing in a study of cytomegalovirus exposure and HLA in healthy donors. The PCR had 60 Vbeta and 13 Jbeta primers. Produced via immunoSEQ multiplex PCR; TCRdb's table is partial and in-frame only. Of hundreds of thousands of clones listed, roughly 90% are singletons. This CDR3 contains 12 residues. Trimming took 10 bases from V and 2 from J, leaving 11 bases between them. From germline, CDR1 is SNHLY and CDR2 FYNNEI. This chain uses TRBV2 with TRBJ2-5, with D maybe TRBD1 (5 bases). This receptor was taken from a woman aged 18 to 35 in good health and CMV-seronegative. The source material was PBMCs. In nucleotides, the CDR3 is TGTGCCACCCGGACAATACAAGAGACCCAGTACTTC. Residues: CATRTIQETQYF.